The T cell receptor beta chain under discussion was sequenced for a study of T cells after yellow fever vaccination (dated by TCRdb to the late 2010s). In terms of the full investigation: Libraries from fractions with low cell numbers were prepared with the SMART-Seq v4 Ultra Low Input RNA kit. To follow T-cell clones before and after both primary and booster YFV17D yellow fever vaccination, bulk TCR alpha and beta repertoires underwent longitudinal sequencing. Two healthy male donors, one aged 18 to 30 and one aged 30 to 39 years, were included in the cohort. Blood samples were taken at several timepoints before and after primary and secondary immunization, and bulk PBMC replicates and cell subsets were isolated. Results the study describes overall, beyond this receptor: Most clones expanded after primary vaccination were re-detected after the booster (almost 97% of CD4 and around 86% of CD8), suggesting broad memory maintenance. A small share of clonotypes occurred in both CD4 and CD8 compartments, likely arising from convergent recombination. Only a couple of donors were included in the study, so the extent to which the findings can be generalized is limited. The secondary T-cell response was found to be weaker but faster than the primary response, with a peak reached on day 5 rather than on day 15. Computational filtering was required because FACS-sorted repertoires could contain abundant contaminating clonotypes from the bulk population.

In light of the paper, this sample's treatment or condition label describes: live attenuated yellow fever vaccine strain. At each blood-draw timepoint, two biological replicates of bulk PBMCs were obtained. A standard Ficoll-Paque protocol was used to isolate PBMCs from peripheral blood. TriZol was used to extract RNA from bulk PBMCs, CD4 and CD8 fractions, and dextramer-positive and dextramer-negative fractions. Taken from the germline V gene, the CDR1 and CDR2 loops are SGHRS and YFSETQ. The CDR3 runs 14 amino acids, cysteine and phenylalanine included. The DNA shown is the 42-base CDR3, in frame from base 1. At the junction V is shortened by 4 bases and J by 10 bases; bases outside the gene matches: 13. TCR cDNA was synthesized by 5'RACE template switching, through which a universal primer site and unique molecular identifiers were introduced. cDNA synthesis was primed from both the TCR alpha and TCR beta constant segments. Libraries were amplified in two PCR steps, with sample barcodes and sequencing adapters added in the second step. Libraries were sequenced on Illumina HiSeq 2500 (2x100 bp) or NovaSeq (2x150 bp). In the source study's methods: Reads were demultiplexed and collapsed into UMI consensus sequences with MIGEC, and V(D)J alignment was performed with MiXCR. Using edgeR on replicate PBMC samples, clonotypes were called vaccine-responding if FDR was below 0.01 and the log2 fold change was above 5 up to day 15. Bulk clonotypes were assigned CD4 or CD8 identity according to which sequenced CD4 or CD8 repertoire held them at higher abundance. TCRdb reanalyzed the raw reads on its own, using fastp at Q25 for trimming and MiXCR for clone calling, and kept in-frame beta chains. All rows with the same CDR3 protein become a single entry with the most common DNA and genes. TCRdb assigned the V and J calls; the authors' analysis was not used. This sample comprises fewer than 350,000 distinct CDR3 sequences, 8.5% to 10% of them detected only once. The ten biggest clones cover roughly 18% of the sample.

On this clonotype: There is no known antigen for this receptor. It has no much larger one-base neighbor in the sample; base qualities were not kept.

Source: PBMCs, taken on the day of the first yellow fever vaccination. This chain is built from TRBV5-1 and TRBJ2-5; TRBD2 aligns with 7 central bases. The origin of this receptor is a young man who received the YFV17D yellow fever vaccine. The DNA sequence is TGCGCCAGCAGCGGGGTAGCGGGTAGATCGGGCCAGTACTTC. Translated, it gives CASSGVAGRSGQYF.